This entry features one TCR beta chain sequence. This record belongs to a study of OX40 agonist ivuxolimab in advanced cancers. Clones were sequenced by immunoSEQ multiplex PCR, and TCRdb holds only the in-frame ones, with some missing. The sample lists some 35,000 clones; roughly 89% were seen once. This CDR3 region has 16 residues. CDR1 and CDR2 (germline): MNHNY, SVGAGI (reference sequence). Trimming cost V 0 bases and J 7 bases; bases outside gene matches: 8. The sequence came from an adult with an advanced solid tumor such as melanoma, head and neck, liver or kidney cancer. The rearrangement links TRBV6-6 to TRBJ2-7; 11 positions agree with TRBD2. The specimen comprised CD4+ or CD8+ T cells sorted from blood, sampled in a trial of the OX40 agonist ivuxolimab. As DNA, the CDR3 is TGTGCCAGCAGTTACTCGGGACTAGCGGTTCGAGGGGAGCAGTACTTC. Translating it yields CASSYSGLAVRGEQYF.